This record concerns one T cell receptor (beta chain) sequence. TCRdb re-analysed the RT-PCR reads in MiXCR, keeping a single row per CDR3 protein. The table has roughly 550,000 distinct CDR3 sequences, under 30% seen once; the top ten hold approximately 3%. This specimen belongs to a study of response to subunit inactivated influenza vaccine. These same records also appear under a second study, on T cells expressing NK-cell markers. That work states: TCR beta cDNA was generated via 5'RACE template switching incorporating UMIs. Eight donors were sequenced, seven testing HCMV-seropositive and one testing seronegative. CD8+ T cells in 5 or 6 donors included dominant NKG2C+ clonotypes at roughly 1.0-7.0%.

The clonotype was recovered from a man aged 45-65 years who received an inactivated influenza vaccine. This specimen was CD4+ T cells sorted from PBMCs, taken 11 to 12 days after vaccination.

The CDR3 sequence is CASSRIVTGELFF. CDR3 bases: TGCGCCAGCAGCCGAATAGTCACCGGGGAGCTGTTTTTT. The rearrangement uses TRBV5-1 and TRBJ2-2; unclear D gene. The germline V gene encodes CDR1 SGHRS and CDR2 YFSETQ. This CDR3 has 13 amino acids. Trimming pared 4 bases from V and 4 bases from J, leaving 8 bases between.